Each of the 14 T cell receptor beta chains below was sequenced from the same sample in a study of regulatory T cells in long-lasting Graves disease (dated by TCRdb to 2020 to 2022). The library was made by multiplex PCR. Reads for this sample came from an Illumina HiSeq 4000. To build TCR beta libraries, CDR3 regions were amplified by Arm-PCR using iRepertoire HTBI primers. TCRdb reran the public reads through fastp at Q25 and MiXCR, keeping productive beta chains. Rows are unified per CDR3 protein, each entry keeping the most common DNA and genes. The sample data list 350,000 to 550,000 distinct CDR3 sequences, and 12% to 15% of these were observed just once. In total, the top ten clones hold over 15% of the sample. This specimen's time point label, per the study, means: newly diagnosed GD, antithyroid drugs for less than 3 months. For both TCR sequencing and RNA sequencing, RNA was extracted from PBMCs using TRIzol.

This sample also appeared in a second study, on T cells in Graves' hyperthyroidism and ophthalmopathy.

Sequenced here: peripheral blood mononuclear cells (PBMCs), sampled at new diagnosis, from a patient treated with antithyroid drugs. All receptors derive from a woman between 50 and 59 years old with Graves disease. Donor details come from another sample of the same person, matched by shared clones.

This clonotype was counted ten times or more. V is TRBV2 and J is TRBJ2-7; D assignment may be TRBD1 or TRBD2 (5 bases each). The germline gives CDR1 SNHLY, CDR2 FYNNEI. V shed 2 bases and J shed 6 bases, with 14 bases lying between them. The CDR3 has 14 amino acids. DNA for the CDR3: TGTGCCAGCAGTGAACTTCGGGACCCCTCCGAGCAGTACTTC. It is translated as CASSELRDPSEQYF.

The J gene is TRBJ1-1, the V gene TRBV19; the D is unclear. V lost 5 bases to trimming and J lost 6 bases, with 13 bases between them. Germline V gives CDR1 LNHDA, CDR2 SQIVND (reference sequence). The CDR3 length is 13 residues. The CDR3 sequence: CASSPYLNAEAFF. The CDR3 DNA is TGTGCCAGTAGTCCGTACTTGAATGCTGAAGCTTTCTTT. The full variable domain, completed using reference TRBV19 and TRBJ1-1, is DGGITQSPKYLFRKEGQNVTLSCEQNLNHDAMYWYRQDPGQGLRLIYYSQIVNDFQKGDIAEGYSVSREKKESFPLTVTSAQKNPTAFYLCASSPYLNAEAFFGQGTRLTVV.

This clonotype was recorded many times. J is TRBJ2-3 and V is TRBV29-1; D ambiguous. CDR3 size: 13 residues. The ends were cut back, 3 bases at V and 8 bases at J, with 15 bases in the middle. Germline V CDR1 and CDR2: SQVTM, ANQGSEA. The CDR3 sequence: CSVDVATVGTQYF. The CDR3 nucleotides are TGCAGCGTTGATGTGGCTACAGTGGGTACGCAGTATTTT.

This clonotype was seen many times. The chain has TRBV2 and TRBJ2-1; 10 bases fit TRBD2. CDR3 length: 14 amino acids. Looked up from germline, CDR1 is SNHLY and CDR2 is FYNNEI. V gave up 8 bases and J gave up 4 bases; unmatched junction bases: 5. DNA of the CDR3: TGTGCCAGCCAGGGACTAGCGAATTACAATGAGCAGTTCTTC. It is translated as CASQGLANYNEQFF.

This clonotype was recorded once. This sequence joins TRBV5-8 and TRBJ1-2; 9 bases fit TRBD1. V lost 2 bases, J lost 3 bases, and 8 bases stayed unmatched. The germline gives CDR1 SGHTS, CDR2 YDEGEE. The CDR3 has 16 residues. CDR3 nucleotides: TGTGCCAGCAGCTTAAACAGGGGGCGAGGGGACTATGGCTACACCTTC. Translated, it gives CASSLNRGRGDYGYTF.

The sample holds a few counts of this clonotype. The chain links TRBV20-1 to TRBJ2-2; 12 nucleotides line up with TRBD2. V gave up 0 bases and J gave up 4 bases; unmatched junction bases: 18. Germline V gene data show CDR1 as DFQATT and CDR2 as SNEGSKA (reference sequence). The CDR3 is made up of 21 amino acids. DNA for the CDR3: TGCAGTGCTAGAGACACAGGCCTACTAGCGGGAGGCCCCCTTTCCACCGGGGAGCTGTTTTTT. Translating gives CSARDTGLLAGGPLSTGELFF.

This clonotype was picked up many times. In DNA form, the CDR3 reads TGTGCCTGGAGTTTTGGAGGGGGCCATTATGGCTACACCTTC. Protein: CAWSFGGGHYGYTF. The rearrangement links TRBV30 to TRBJ1-2, with TRBD1 identical over 7 bases. V lost 2 bases to trimming and J lost 5 bases; unmatched junction nucleotides: 8. Germline lookup yields CDR1 GTSNPN and CDR2 SVGIG (reference sequence). The CDR3 spans 14 residues. Together with reference TRBV30 and TRBJ1-2, the CDR3 gives the full variable domain: SQTIHQWPATLVQPVGSPLSLECTVEGTSNPNLYWYRQAAGRGLQLLFYSVGIGQISSEVPQNLSASRPQDRQFILSSKKLLLSDSGFYLCAWSFGGGHYGYTFGSGTRLTVV.

As to this clonotype: A read error may explain this, as a much larger clone is one base away. V usage is TRBV6-2 or TRBV6-3 and J usage is TRBJ1-1; D perhaps matches TRBD1 (6 bases). Trimming removed 4 bases at V and 0 bases at J, with 15 bases between. This CDR3 is 16 amino acids long. From germline, CDR1 is MNHEY and CDR2 SVGEGT. The CDR3 is CASSSRVGAMNTEAFF. The DNA for the CDR3 is TGTGCCAGCAGTTCCCGGGTGGGGGCCATGAACACTGAAGCTTTCTTT.

V usage is TRBV5-1 and J usage is TRBJ2-3; D is undetermined. Germline loops: CDR1 SGHRS, CDR2 YFSETQ. V dropped 0 bases and J dropped 9 bases, with 14 bases sitting between them. The CDR3 is 14 residues long. CDR3 DNA sequence: TGCGCCAGCAGCTTGGATCGAGCTGCGGAGACGCAGTATTTT. This codes for CASSLDRAAETQYF.

Details on this clonotype: This could be a read error, since a much larger clone is one nucleotide away. The chain links TRBV6-2 or TRBV6-3 to TRBJ2-5, with TRBD2 as a possible D gene (6 bases). CDR3 length: 16 amino acids. Looked up from germline, CDR1 is MNHEY and CDR2 is SVGEGT. V was pared by 1 base and J by 11 bases, with 23 bases between. CDR3 DNA: TGTGCCAGCAGTTACTTCCCGGGGGAAATTTACAATGAGCAGTACTTC. It encodes CASSYFPGEIYNEQYF.

This clonotype showed up many times. The V and J genes are TRBV5-1 and TRBJ2-1, with D maybe TRBD2 (5 bases). CDR1 is SGHRS and CDR2 is YFSETQ in the germline V gene. The CDR3 totals 13 residues. The germline V and J ends were trimmed by 4 bases and 5 bases, with 10 bases remaining between them. CDR3 bases: TGCGCCAGCAGCATCGGACTTAACAATGAGCAGTTCTTC. Translated, it gives CASSIGLNNEQFF.

There are many counts of this clonotype. J is TRBJ2-3 and V is TRBV11-2; D remains ambiguous. CDR3 length: 13 residues. Looked up from germline, CDR1 is SGHAT and CDR2 is FQNNGV. The V end lost 4 bases, the J end lost 8 bases, and 13 bases lay between the germline ends. The CDR3 nucleotides read TGTGCCAGCAGCTCGGACCGCCGCCGTACGCAGTATTTT. Translation: CASSSDRRRTQYF.

A few counts support this clonotype. The chain is built from TRBV19 and TRBJ1-5, with a tentative D call TRBD1 (6 bases). The ends were cut back, 1 base at V and 1 base at J, with 17 bases in the middle. Per the germline V gene, CDR1 is LNHDA and CDR2 is SQIVND (reference sequence). The CDR3 runs to 18 residues. The CDR3 loop reads CASSIAMGGFSSNQPQHF. As DNA, the CDR3 is TGTGCCAGTAGTATAGCAATGGGGGGCTTTTCCAGCAATCAGCCCCAGCATTTT.

The chain combines TRBV19 with TRBJ2-2; 8 bases are a match to TRBD2. This CDR3 is built from 17 residues. The germline V gene encodes CDR1 LNHDA and CDR2 SQIVND (reference sequence). V was pared by 2 bases and J by 4 bases, with 9 bases of the junction left unmatched. CDR3 DNA: TGTGCCAGTAGTATATCGAGCGGGAGAGATGGCACCGGGGAGCTGTTTTTT. Translation gives CASSISSGRDGTGELFF.